These T cell receptor beta chains were read from a single sample in a study of T cell responses to AZD1222 COVID-19 vaccine. TCRdb's copy holds only in-frame clones and misses some; the assay was immunoSEQ multiplex PCR. The repertoire holds roughly 150,000 clones, with around nine tenths as singletons. Material: peripheral blood, obtained 28 days after the second AZD1222 dose. The source is an adult who received the AZD1222 COVID-19 vaccine. Each CDR3 is given with its conserved first and last residue. D genes are given only for firm matches. Clone size is shown for a subset of rows, as once, few, many or a class of expanded clone.

-	12	TRBJ1-3	-	TRBV7-9	TGTGCCGCCAGCAGTATGGGAAACACCATATATTTT	CAASSMGNTIYF
-	14	TRBJ1-5	-	TRBV2	TGTGCCAGCAGTGGGGTGCAGGCGGAGCTGCCCCAGCATTTT	CASSGVQAELPQHF
-	13	TRBJ2-5	-	TRBV6-5	TGTGCCAGCAGTCACAGCCTCCAAGAGACCCAGTACTTC	CASSHSLQETQYF
few	16	TRBJ2-1	TRBD2	TRBV9	TGTGCCAGCAGCTTCCAAAGCGGGAGTTCCTACAATGAGCAGTTCTTC	CASSFQSGSSYNEQFF
-	15	TRBJ2-7	-	TRBV7-9	TGTGCCAGCAGCTTAGGGGAGAATCCCCGGGTCGAGCAGTACTTC	CASSLGENPRVEQYF
-	14	TRBJ1-6	-	TRBV7-2	TGTGCCAGCAGCTTACTGAGAATCAATTCACCCCTCCACTTT	CASSLLRINSPLHF
few	14	TRBJ1-6	-	TRBV5-6	TGTGCCAGCAGCTTGGCTGGCTCTAATTCACCCCTCCACTTT	CASSLAGSNSPLHF
-	16	TRBJ1-1	TRBD1	TRBV7-2	TGTGCCAGCAGCTTGACGGGACAGGGTGGGAGCACTGAAGCTTTCTTT	CASSLTGQGGSTEAFF
-	18	TRBJ1-5	-	TRBV4-1	TGCGCCAGCAGCCAAGATGTTCTTAGGGGTTGGGGCAATCAGCCCCAGCATTTT	CASSQDVLRGWGNQPQHF
few	14	TRBJ1-2	TRBD1	TRBV2	TGTGCCAGCAGTGGGGACAGGGTTAACTATGGCTACACCTTC	CASSGDRVNYGYTF
few	16	TRBJ1-3	-	TRBV5-1	TGCGCCAGCAGCCCATCGGGACCGGGCTCTGGAAACACCATATATTTT	CASSPSGPGSGNTIYF
-	15	TRBJ1-2	TRBD1	TRBV6-5	TGTGCCAGCAGTCCGGACAGGGGCCCCACTTATGGCTACACCTTC	CASSPDRGPTYGYTF
-	13	TRBJ1-2	-	TRBV2	TGTGCCAGCAGCCCCGACAGGACCTATGGCTACACCTTC	CASSPDRTYGYTF
-	15	TRBJ2-6	-	TRBV7-8	TGTGCCAGCAGCTTAGGGGTTACTGGGGCCAACGTCCTGACTTTC	CASSLGVTGANVLTF
-	13	TRBJ1-2	TRBD1	TRBV2	TGTGCCGGGGAAAGGGACAGGGGGCTTGGCTACACCTTC	CAGERDRGLGYTF
-	14	TRBJ1-2	-	TRBV7-9	TGTGCCAGCAGCTTGGTATCCTTGAACTATGGCTACACCTTC	CASSLVSLNYGYTF
once	11	TRBJ1-2	-	TRBV2	TGTGCCAGCTTATACGTGGAGGGCTACACCTTC	CASLYVEGYTF
-	16	TRBJ2-7	TRBD1	TRBV2	TGTGCCAGCAGTGAAAGTTTACCGGACAGGACCTACGAGCAGTACTTC	CASSESLPDRTYEQYF
-	15	TRBJ2-3	TRBD2	TRBV5-1	TGCGCCAGCAGCGCATGGACTAGCGGGGGAGATACGCAGTATTTT	CASSAWTSGGDTQYF
-	19	TRBJ2-3	TRBD2	TRBV5-4	TGTGCCAGCAGCTCCCCAGGGGGACTAGCGGGACAAAGCACAGATACGCAGTATTTT	CASSSPGGLAGQSTDTQYF
-	11	TRBJ2-7	-	TRBV2	TGTGCCAGCAGTGAGAGGATCGAGCAGTACTTC	CASSERIEQYF
once	17	TRBJ2-7	TRBD2	TRBV7-9	TGTGCCAGCAGCTTAGGCGGGGCACTAGCGGGACGCTACGAGCAGTACTTC	CASSLGGALAGRYEQYF
-	13	TRBJ1-1	-	TRBV12-3/TRBV12-4	TGTGCCAGCAGTTTTAGGGAGACCACTGAAGCTTTCTTT	CASSFRETTEAFF
-	15	TRBJ2-1	TRBD2	TRBV5-1	TGCGCCAGCAGCTTGCCAGCGGGGTACAGTAGTGAGCAGTTCTTC	CASSLPAGYSSEQFF
-	13	TRBJ2-5	-	TRBV11-1	TGTGCCAGCAGCTTTCGACTGGAAGAGACCCAGTACTTC	CASSFRLEETQYF
few	12	TRBJ2-7	-	TRBV3-1/TRBV3-2	TGTGCCAGCAGCCGGTTCGCCTACGAGCAGTACTTC	CASSRFAYEQYF
-	13	TRBJ1-1	-	TRBV27	TGTGCCAGCAGTTTTGATCGGGGGACTGAAGCTTTCTTT	CASSFDRGTEAFF